Sequencing of this T cell receptor (beta chain) was carried out in a study of T cell repertoires in cytomegalovirus infection. As for the study in general: Public TCR beta signatures were indicative of both CMV infection and a matching HLA type.

CDR3 size: 14 residues. Germline V gene sequence: CDR1 LNHDA, CDR2 SQIVND (reference sequence). The trim removed 6 bases at V and 3 bases at J, leaving 5 bases unmatched. Of note for this clonotype: Its antigen is still unknown.

Whole-study results and caveats: CMV carriers having the relevant HLA were flagged by cumulative public TCR beta family frequency. Across the ex vivo response, the dominant clonotypes were HLA-C-restricted CMV-specific TCR beta clonotypes.

TCRdb re-analysed the reads in MiXCR, keeping a single row per CDR3 protein. This table has roughly 140,000 distinct CDR3 sequences, roughly a quarter appearing once. This rearrangement joins TRBV19 to TRBJ2-1, with 7 bases lining up with TRBD1. The TCR originated in a human donor in good health (CMV status not recorded). Some clones in this sample may be carry-over from other donors' samples. The source material was PBMCs. The CDR3 reads CASRGTENYNEQFF. The CDR3 coding sequence is TGTGCCAGTAGGGGGACAGAGAACTACAATGAGCAGTTCTTC. Filled out from reference TRBV19 and TRBJ2-1, the complete variable domain reads DGGITQSPKYLFRKEGQNVTLSCEQNLNHDAMYWYRQDPGQGLRLIYYSQIVNDFQKGDIAEGYSVSREKKESFPLTVTSAQKNPTAFYLCASRGTENYNEQFFGPGTRLTVL.